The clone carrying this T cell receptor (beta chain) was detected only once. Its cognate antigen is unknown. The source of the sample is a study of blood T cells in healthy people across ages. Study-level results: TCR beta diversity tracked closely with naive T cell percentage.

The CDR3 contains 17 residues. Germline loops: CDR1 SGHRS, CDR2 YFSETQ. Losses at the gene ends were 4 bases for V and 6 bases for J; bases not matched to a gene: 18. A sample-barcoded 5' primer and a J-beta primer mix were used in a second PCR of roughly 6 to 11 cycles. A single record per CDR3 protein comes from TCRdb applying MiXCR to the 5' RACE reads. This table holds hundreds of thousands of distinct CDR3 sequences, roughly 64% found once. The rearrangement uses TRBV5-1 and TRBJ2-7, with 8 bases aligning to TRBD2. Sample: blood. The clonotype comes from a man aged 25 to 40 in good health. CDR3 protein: CASSPLGVSGSGFEQYF. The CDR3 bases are TGCGCCAGCAGCCCCCTCGGGGTCAGCGGGAGTGGGTTCGAGCAGTACTTC.